These T cell receptor beta chains were read from a single sample in a study of beta chain features in type 1 diabetes. Here immunoSEQ multiplex PCR was the method, and the copy in TCRdb shows in-frame clones only, minus some. This table holds tens of thousands of clones, about 50% found once. The sequencing input was central memory CD4+ T cells from blood. These receptor sequences come from a man aged 25-45 years with type 1 diabetes. Both conserved end residues are part of each CDR3. The D gene is left open where the match is weak. Only some rows state a clone size, as once, few, many or a class for expanded clones.

v_gene	abundance	d_gene	j_gene	CDR3nt	CDR3aa
TRBV14	few	-	TRBJ2-1	TGTGCCAGCAGCTCCCAGGGTTATGAGCAGTTCTTC	CASSSQGYEQFF
TRBV18	-	TRBD1	TRBJ2-7	TGTGCCAGCTCACCACCGGGGGACAGACCCTACGAGCAGTACTTC	CASSPPGDRPYEQYF
TRBV7-9	few	TRBD1	TRBJ2-7	TGTGCCAGCAGCTTTATCCCTCTATCGGACAGGGGGTACGAGCAGTACTTC	CASSFIPLSDRGYEQYF
TRBV2	-	-	TRBJ2-2	TGTGCCAGTTTGGGCTCCCGAAACACCGGGGAGCTGTTTTTT	CASLGSRNTGELFF
TRBV6-6	-	-	TRBJ2-3	TGTGCCAGCAGTTACTCGACTAGTTCAGATACGCAGTATTTT	CASSYSTSSDTQYF
TRBV27	-	-	TRBJ2-2	TGTGCCAGCACCTCAAGGGGGGGAGGGGAGGGGGAGCTGTTTTTT	CASTSRGGGEGELFF
TRBV5-1	-	TRBD2	TRBJ2-3	TGCGCCAGCAGAGGACTAGCGGGGAGCGATACGCAGTATTTT	CASRGLAGSDTQYF
TRBV5-6	-	-	TRBJ2-3	TGTGCCAGCAGCCCGGACAGTAGGACAGATACGCAGTATTTT	CASSPDSRTDTQYF
TRBV19	-	TRBD2	TRBJ2-3	TGTGCCAGTAGTACTAGCGGGGGGAGCACAGATACGCAGTATTTT	CASSTSGGSTDTQYF
TRBV9	-	TRBD2	TRBJ2-7	TGTGCCAGCAGCGTAGACAGCGGGAGGGGGGAGCAGTACTTC	CASSVDSGRGEQYF
TRBV18	few	TRBD1	TRBJ1-1	TGTGCCAGCGACCCTGGGACAGGGGGCATCTGGACGGCTTTCTTT	CASDPGTGGIWTAFF
TRBV6-5	-	TRBD2	TRBJ2-7	TGTGCCACCCGGCGGGGGTCCTACGAGCAGTACTTC	CATRRGSYEQYF
TRBV28	-	TRBD1	TRBJ1-5	TGTGCCAGCACCTCGGGACAGGGTCTTCAGCCCCAGCATTTT	CASTSGQGLQPQHF
TRBV10-3	-	-	TRBJ2-2	TGTGCCACCACTGACCAGGGGACCGGGGAGCTGTTTTTT	CATTDQGTGELFF
TRBV5-5	-	-	TRBJ1-1	TGTGCCAGCAGTTACGTGGGGGCCACCCACAAGGCCTTT	CASSYVGATHKAF
TRBV6-6	-	-	TRBJ2-7	TGTGCCAGCAGTTACGCGGGACTGAAGGCCTACGAGCAGTACTTC	CASSYAGLKAYEQYF
TRBV18	few	TRBD2	TRBJ2-1	TGTGCCAGCTCACCGCTCACTAGCGGTCCTAACTCCTACAATGAGCAGTTCTTC	CASSPLTSGPNSYNEQFF
TRBV6-1	-	TRBD1	TRBJ2-2	TGTGCCAGCAGTGAGTACAGGGGAAACACCGGGGAGCTGTTTTTT	CASSEYRGNTGELFF
TRBV10-3	-	-	TRBJ2-6	TGTGCCATCAGTGATAGTATAGGAGTCTCTGGGGCCAACGTCCTGACTTTC	CAISDSIGVSGANVLTF
TRBV7-9	-	TRBD1	TRBJ1-1	TGTGCCAGCAGCGGCCGACAGGGGAGCACTGAAGCTTTCTTT	CASSGRQGSTEAFF
TRBV5-1	-	TRBD1	TRBJ2-5	TGCGCCAGCAGCTCGACAGGGGCCGATATAACCCAAGAGACCCAGTACTTC	CASSSTGADITQETQYF
TRBV5-1	-	-	TRBJ2-3	TGCGCCAGCAGCTTGAACGGGGTGACAGATACGCAGTATTTT	CASSLNGVTDTQYF
TRBV18	-	TRBD2	TRBJ2-7	TGTGCCAGCTCACCAGGGACTAGTTACGAGCAGTACTTC	CASSPGTSYEQYF
TRBV7-2	-	TRBD2	TRBJ2-7	TGTGCCAGCAGCCCAGCTCCTAGCGGGCCGTACGAGCAGTACTTC	CASSPAPSGPYEQYF
TRBV5-4	-	-	TRBJ2-3	TGTGCCAGCAGCCGTGCTTCTAGCCCCAGGGATACGCAGTATTTT	CASSRASSPRDTQYF
TRBV7-2	once	-	TRBJ1-2	TGTGCCAGCAGCTTGGGACTGGACTATGGCTACACCTTC	CASSLGLDYGYTF
TRBV10-3	-	TRBD1	TRBJ2-6	TGTGCCATCAGTGACCTCGGGACAGGTGGGGCCAACGTCCTGACTTTC	CAISDLGTGGANVLTF
TRBV5-5	once	TRBD1	TRBJ1-1	TGTGCCAGCAGCTTGGGCAGGGGGCCCCTAGTCGGTAACACTGAAGCTTTCTTT	CASSLGRGPLVGNTEAFF
TRBV7-8	-	TRBD1	TRBJ2-3	TGTGCCAGCAGGCAACAGGGGGGCGCAGATACGCAGTATTTT	CASRQQGGADTQYF
TRBV6-1	-	-	TRBJ1-1	TGTGCCAGCCCTGGGGGGATCTCTGAAGCTTTCTTT	CASPGGISEAFF
TRBV2	-	-	TRBJ2-5	TGTGCCAGCAGCCGGACAGTTCCGTACCAAGAGACCCAGTACTTC	CASSRTVPYQETQYF
TRBV18	-	-	TRBJ2-2	TGTGCCAGCTCACCAAATCAGGGGATTACCGGGGAGCTGTTTTTT	CASSPNQGITGELFF
TRBV30	-	TRBD2	TRBJ2-5	TGTGCCTGGAGTGTAGGTGGGGGGGGACAAGAGACCCAGTACTTC	CAWSVGGGGQETQYF
TRBV6-1	-	-	TRBJ1-5	TGTGCCAGCAGTGAAGCGCTTCAGGGAGGGTCGGGTCAGCCCCAGCATTTT	CASSEALQGGSGQPQHF
TRBV18	-	-	TRBJ1-1	TGTGCCACCGGGCGGGAGCGGGACACTGAAGCTTTCTTT	CATGRERDTEAFF
TRBV6-5	few	-	TRBJ1-1	TGTGCCAGCAGTTATCAGGAGAACACTGAAGCTTTCTTT	CASSYQENTEAFF
TRBV11-2	few	-	TRBJ2-1	TGTGCCAGCAGCCCCTGGGCGGGGACCTTGAGTGAGCAGTTCTTC	CASSPWAGTLSEQFF
TRBV4-1	-	-	TRBJ1-5	TGCGCCAGCCTTGGGGGGACCCAGCATTTT	CASLGGTQHF
TRBV25-1	-	-	TRBJ2-3	TGTGCCAGCAGTAAGTGGACAGCCTCTAGCACAGATACGCAGTATTTT	CASSKWTASSTDTQYF
TRBV6-6	-	TRBD2	TRBJ2-2	TGTGCCAGCAGCAACGGACTAGCGGGATACACCGGGGAGCTGTTTTTT	CASSNGLAGYTGELFF
TRBV15	few	TRBD1	TRBJ2-2	TGTGCCACCAGCACAGGACGGGACAGGGGCACCGGGGAGCTGTTTTTT	CATSTGRDRGTGELFF
TRBV9	-	TRBD2	TRBJ2-2	TGTGCCAGCAGCGTAGGGACTAGCGCCGGGGAGCTGTTTTTT	CASSVGTSAGELFF
TRBV7-6	-	-	TRBJ1-6	TGTGCCAGCAGCTTAGCACTAAACCCAAATTCACCCCTCCACTTT	CASSLALNPNSPLHF
TRBV2	-	TRBD1	TRBJ2-7	TGTGCCAGCAGCGGACCGGGACAGGGGACTCACGAGCAGTACTTC	CASSGPGQGTHEQYF
TRBV6-5	-	-	TRBJ1-1	TGTGCCAGCAGATTATACCGGGACACTGAAGCTTTCTTT	CASRLYRDTEAFF
TRBV28	few	-	TRBJ2-7	TGTGCCAGCGGGGCAGTATTACCCTACGAGCAGTACTTC	CASGAVLPYEQYF
TRBV19	few	TRBD2	TRBJ2-7	TGTGCCAGTAGTAAGGGAGCGGGGTACGAGCAGTACTTC	CASSKGAGYEQYF
TRBV7-2	-	TRBD2	TRBJ2-3	TGTGCCAGCAGCTCCCGGGAGGGTGCGCAGTATTTT	CASSSREGAQYF
TRBV4-1	-	TRBD2	TRBJ2-3	TGCGCCAGCAGCCAAGCTGTGGTAGCGGGGGGAGATACGCAGTATTTT	CASSQAVVAGGDTQYF
TRBV6-6	-	TRBD1	TRBJ1-2	TGTGCCAGCAGTTACGGGGACAGTGGTATGATGGACTACACCTTC	CASSYGDSGMMDYTF
TRBV6-1	-	TRBD2	TRBJ2-4	TGTGCCAGCAGTGAATATAGCGGGGGGTCCAAAAACATTCAGTACTTC	CASSEYSGGSKNIQYF
TRBV5-4	few	TRBD2	TRBJ2-3	TGTGCCAGCAGCTTCGGGACTAGCGGGGGGGGACCAGATACGCAGTATTTT	CASSFGTSGGGPDTQYF
TRBV2	few	TRBD1	TRBJ2-7	TGTGCCAGCAGAACGACAGGGGTGGCCTACGAGCAGTACTTC	CASRTTGVAYEQYF
TRBV2	-	TRBD1	TRBJ2-3	TGTGCCAGCAGGAGGGACAGAACTGAGGATACGCAGTATTTT	CASRRDRTEDTQYF
TRBV30	-	-	TRBJ2-7	TGTGCCTGGGCGGCCAAACAGGTTTACGAGCAGTACTTC	CAWAAKQVYEQYF
TRBV19	-	-	TRBJ2-2	TGTGCCAGTAGTCTCACAGGGATTACCGGGGAGCTGTTTTTT	CASSLTGITGELFF
TRBV29-1	-	-	TRBJ2-3	TGCAGCGTTCTCAGGTCGCAATATACTAGCACAGATACGCAGTATTTT	CSVLRSQYTSTDTQYF
TRBV6-1	once	TRBD2	TRBJ2-1	TGTGCCAGCAGTGAAGCAAGGACTAGCGGGAGAAATGAGCAGTTCTTC	CASSEARTSGRNEQFF
TRBV6-1	-	-	TRBJ1-1	TGTGCCAGCAGCACAAGGGGGAACACTGAAGCTTTCTTT	CASSTRGNTEAFF
TRBV11-2	-	-	TRBJ2-7	TGTGCCAGTCGGTGGGCGGGAACTGCTAGCTACGAGCAGTACTTC	CASRWAGTASYEQYF